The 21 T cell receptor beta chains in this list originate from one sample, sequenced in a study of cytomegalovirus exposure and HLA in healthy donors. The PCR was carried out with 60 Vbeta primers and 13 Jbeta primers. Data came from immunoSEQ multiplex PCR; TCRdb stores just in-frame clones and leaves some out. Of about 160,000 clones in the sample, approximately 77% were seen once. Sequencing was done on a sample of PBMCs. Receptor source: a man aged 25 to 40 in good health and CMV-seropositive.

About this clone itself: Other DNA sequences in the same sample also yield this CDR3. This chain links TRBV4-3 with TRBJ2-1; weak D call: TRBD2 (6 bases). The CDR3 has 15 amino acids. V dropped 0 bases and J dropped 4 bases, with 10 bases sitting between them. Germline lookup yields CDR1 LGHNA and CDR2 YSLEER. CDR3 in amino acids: CASSQDPAGYNEQFF. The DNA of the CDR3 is TGCGCCAGCAGCCAAGACCCAGCGGGTTACAATGAGCAGTTCTTC.

The CDR3, as DNA: TGTGCCAGCAGGCGACTAGCGGGGGGTCACCAGAGCTCCTACGAGCAGTACTTC. It encodes CASRRLAGGHQSSYEQYF. The chain employs TRBV2 and TRBJ2-7, with 13 bases fitting TRBD2. The CDR3 loop spans 18 amino acids. Germline V lookup: CDR1 SNHLY, CDR2 FYNNEI. After removal of 6 bases from V and 0 bases from J, the junction contained 11 bases not matched to a gene.

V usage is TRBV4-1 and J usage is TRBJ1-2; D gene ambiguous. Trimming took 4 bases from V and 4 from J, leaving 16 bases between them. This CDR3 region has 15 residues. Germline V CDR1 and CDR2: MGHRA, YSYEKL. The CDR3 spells CASSPTRAAGYGYTF. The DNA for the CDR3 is TGCGCCAGCAGCCCTACCCGCGCAGCGGGCTATGGCTACACCTTC.

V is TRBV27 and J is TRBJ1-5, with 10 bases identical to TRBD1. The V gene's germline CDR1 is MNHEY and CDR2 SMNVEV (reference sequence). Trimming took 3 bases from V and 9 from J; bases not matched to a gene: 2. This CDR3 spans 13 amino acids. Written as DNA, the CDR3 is TGTGCCAGCAGTTTGGACAGGGGGAGGCCCCAGCATTTT. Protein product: CASSLDRGRPQHF.

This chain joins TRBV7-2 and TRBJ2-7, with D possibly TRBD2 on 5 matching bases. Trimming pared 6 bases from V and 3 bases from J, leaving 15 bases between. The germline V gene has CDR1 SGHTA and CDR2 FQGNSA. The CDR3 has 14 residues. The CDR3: CASRARDPHYEQYF. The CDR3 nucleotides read TGTGCCAGCAGGGCCCGGGATCCTCACTACGAGCAGTACTTC.

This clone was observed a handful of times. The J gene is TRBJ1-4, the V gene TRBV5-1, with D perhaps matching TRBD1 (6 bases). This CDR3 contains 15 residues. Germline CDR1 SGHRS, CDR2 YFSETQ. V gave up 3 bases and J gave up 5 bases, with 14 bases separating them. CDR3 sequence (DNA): TGCGCCAGCAGCTCAGGGGCGCAAGGGAATGAAAAACTGTTTTTT. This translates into CASSSGAQGNEKLFF. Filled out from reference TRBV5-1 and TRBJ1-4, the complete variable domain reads KAGVTQTPRYLIKTRGQQVTLSCSPISGHRSVSWYQQTPGQGLQFLFEYFSETQRNKGNFPGRFSGRQFSNSRSEMNVSTLELGDSALYLCASSSGAQGNEKLFFGSGTQLSVL.

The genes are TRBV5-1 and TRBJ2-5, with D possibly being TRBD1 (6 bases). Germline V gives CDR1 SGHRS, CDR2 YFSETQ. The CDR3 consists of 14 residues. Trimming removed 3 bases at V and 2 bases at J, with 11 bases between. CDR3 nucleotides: TGCGCCAGCAGCTGGAGGACAGAACAAGAGACCCAGTACTTC. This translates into CASSWRTEQETQYF.

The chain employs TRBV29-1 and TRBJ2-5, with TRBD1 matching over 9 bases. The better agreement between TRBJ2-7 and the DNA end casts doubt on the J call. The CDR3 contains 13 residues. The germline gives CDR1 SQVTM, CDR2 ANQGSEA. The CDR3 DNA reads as TGCAGCGTCGACAGGGGGATGTCCTACGAGCAGTACTTC. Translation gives CSVDRGMSYEQYF.

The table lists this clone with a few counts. This CDR3 is CASSVDGGGTGELFF. CDR3 nucleotide sequence: TGTGCCAGCAGCGTAGATGGGGGGGGCACCGGGGAGCTGTTTTTT. The chain uses TRBV9 and TRBJ2-2; the match to TRBD2 covers 7 bases. In germline, CDR1 is SGDLS, CDR2 YYNGEE. Trimming took 0 bases from V and 4 from J; bases not matched to a gene: 3. The CDR3 contains 15 residues.

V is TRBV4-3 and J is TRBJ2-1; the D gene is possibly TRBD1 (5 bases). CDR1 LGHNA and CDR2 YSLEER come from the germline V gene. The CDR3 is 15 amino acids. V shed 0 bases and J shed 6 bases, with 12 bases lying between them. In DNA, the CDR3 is TGCGCCAGCAGCCAAGATACCTCCAGGGCCAATGAGCAGTTCTTC. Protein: CASSQDTSRANEQFF.

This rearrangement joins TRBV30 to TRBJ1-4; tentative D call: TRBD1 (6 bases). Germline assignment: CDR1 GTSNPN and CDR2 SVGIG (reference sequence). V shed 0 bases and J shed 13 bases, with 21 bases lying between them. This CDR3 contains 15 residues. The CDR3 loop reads CAWSVEGSGTLTLFF. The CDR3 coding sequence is TGTGCCTGGAGTGTAGAGGGGTCCGGGACACTCACACTGTTTTTT. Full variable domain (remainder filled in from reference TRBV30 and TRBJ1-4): SQTIHQWPATLVQPVGSPLSLECTVEGTSNPNLYWYRQAAGRGLQLLFYSVGIGQISSEVPQNLSASRPQDRQFILSSKKLLLSDSGFYLCAWSVEGSGTLTLFFGSGTQLSVL.

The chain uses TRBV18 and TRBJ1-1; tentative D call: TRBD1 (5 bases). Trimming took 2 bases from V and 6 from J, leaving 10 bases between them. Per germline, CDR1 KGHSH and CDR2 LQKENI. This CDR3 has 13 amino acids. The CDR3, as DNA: TGTGCCAGCTCACCAACCCCAGGGTCTGAAGCTTTCTTT. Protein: CASSPTPGSEAFF.

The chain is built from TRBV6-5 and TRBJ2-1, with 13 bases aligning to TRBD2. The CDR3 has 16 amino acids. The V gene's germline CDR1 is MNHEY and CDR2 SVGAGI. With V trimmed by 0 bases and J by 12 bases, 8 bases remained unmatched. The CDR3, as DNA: TGTGCCAGCAGTTACTCCGGGACTAGCGGGGATAGGCTGCAGTTCTTC. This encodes CASSYSGTSGDRLQFF.

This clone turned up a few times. CDR3 region: CASRDGTSEYQETQYF. In DNA, the CDR3 is TGTGCCAGCAGAGATGGTACTAGCGAGTACCAAGAGACCCAGTACTTC. This chain joins TRBV25-1 and TRBJ2-5, with TRBD2 identical over 7 bases. The CDR3 is made up of 16 amino acids. Germline CDR1 and CDR2: MGHDK and SYGVNS. With V trimmed by 6 bases and J by 0 bases, 10 bases remained unmatched.

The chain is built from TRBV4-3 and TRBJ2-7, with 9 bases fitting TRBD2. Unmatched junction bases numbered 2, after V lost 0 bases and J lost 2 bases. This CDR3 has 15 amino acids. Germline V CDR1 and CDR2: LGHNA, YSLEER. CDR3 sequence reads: CASSQEASGAYEQYF. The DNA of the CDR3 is TGCGCCAGCAGCCAAGAGGCTAGCGGGGCCTACGAGCAGTACTTC.

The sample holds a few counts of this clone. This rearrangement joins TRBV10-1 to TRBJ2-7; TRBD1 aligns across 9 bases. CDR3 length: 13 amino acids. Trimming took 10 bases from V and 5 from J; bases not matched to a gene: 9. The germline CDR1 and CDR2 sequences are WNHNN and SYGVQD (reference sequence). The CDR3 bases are TGCGCCAACAGAACAGGGGGCGTGGACGAGCAGTACTTC. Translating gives CANRTGGVDEQYF.

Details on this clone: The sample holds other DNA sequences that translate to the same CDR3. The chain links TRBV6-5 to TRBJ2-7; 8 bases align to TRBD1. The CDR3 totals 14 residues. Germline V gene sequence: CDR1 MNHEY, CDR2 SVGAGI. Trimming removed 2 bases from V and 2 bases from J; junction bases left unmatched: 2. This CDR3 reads CASSYGTGTYEQYF. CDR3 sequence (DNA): TGTGCCAGCAGTTACGGGACAGGTACCTACGAGCAGTACTTC.

The CDR3 loop is CASSPPSGGLVNEQYF. As DNA, the CDR3 is TGTGCCAGCTCACCACCTAGCGGGGGCCTTGTTAACGAGCAGTACTTC. The rearrangement links TRBV18 to TRBJ2-7; TRBD2 matches 9 bases. The ends lost 0 bases at V and 5 bases at J; junction bases unmatched: 8. The germline V gene has CDR1 KGHSH and CDR2 LQKENI. This CDR3 has 16 residues.

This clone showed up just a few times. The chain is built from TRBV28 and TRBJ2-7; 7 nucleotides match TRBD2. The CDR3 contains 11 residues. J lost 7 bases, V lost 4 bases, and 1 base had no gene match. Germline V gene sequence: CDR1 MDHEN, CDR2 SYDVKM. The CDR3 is CASSSGREQYF. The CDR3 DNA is TGTGCCAGCAGTTCCGGGAGGGAGCAGTACTTC.

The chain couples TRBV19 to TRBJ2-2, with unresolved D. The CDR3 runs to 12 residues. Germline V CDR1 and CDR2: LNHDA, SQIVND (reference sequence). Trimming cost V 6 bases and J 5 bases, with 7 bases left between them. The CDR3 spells CASRLWTGELFF. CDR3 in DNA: TGTGCCAGTAGACTGTGGACCGGGGAGCTGTTTTTT.

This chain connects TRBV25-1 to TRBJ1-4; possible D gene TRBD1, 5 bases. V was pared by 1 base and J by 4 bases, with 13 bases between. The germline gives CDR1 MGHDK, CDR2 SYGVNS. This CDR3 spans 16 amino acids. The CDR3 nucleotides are TGTGCCAGCAGTGAATCGTCAGGGAATTTTAATGAAAAACTGTTTTTT. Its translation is CASSESSGNFNEKLFF.